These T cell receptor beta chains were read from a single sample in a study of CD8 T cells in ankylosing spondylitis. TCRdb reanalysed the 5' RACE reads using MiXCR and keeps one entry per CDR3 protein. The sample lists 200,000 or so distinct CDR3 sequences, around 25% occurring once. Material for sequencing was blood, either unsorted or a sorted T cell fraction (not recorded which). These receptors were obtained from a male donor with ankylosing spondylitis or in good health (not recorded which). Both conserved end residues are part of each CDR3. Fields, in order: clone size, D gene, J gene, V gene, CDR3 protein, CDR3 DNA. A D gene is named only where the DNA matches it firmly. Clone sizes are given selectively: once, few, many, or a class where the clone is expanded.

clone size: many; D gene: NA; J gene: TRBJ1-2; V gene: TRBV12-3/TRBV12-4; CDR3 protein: CASSPTGIANYGYTF; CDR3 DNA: TGTGCCAGCAGTCCTACAGGGATCGCTAACTATGGCTACACCTTC
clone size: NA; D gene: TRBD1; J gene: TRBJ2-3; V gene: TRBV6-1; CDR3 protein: CASSGTGESDTQYF; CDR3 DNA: TGTGCCAGCAGTGGGACAGGGGAATCAGATACGCAGTATTTT
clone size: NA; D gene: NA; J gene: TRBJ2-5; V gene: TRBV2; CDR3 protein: CASSDSSTDPYQETQYF; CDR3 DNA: TGTGCCAGCAGTGACAGCTCGACGGACCCGTACCAAGAGACCCAGTACTTC
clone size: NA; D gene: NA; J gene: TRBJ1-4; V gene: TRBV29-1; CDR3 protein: CSVEDGTTNEKLFF; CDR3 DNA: TGCAGCGTTGAAGATGGGACAACTAATGAAAAACTGTTTTTT
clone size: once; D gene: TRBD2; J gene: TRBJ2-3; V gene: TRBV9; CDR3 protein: CASSVYGTSGSTDTQYF; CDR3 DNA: TGTGCCAGCAGCGTTTACGGGACTAGCGGGAGTACAGATACGCAGTATTTT
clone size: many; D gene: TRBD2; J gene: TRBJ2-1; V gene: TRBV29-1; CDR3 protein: CSVEGLAGGKMRSYNEQFF; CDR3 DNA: TGCAGCGTCGAGGGGCTAGCGGGAGGGAAAATGAGGTCCTACAATGAGCAGTTCTTC
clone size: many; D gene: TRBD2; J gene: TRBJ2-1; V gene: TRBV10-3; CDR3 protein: CAISTGTSSNEQFF; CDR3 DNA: TGTGCCATCAGTACCGGGACTAGCAGCAATGAGCAGTTCTTC
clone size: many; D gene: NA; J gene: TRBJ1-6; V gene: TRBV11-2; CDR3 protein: CASSLRSLEPYNSPLHF; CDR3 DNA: TGTGCCAGCAGCTTACGATCCCTCGAGCCCTATAATTCACCCCTCCACTTT
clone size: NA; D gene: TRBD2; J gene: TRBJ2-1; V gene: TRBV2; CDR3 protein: CASSSRAAGGRNNEQFF; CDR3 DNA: TGTGCCAGCAGTTCCAGAGCAGCGGGAGGCCGGAACAATGAGCAGTTCTTC
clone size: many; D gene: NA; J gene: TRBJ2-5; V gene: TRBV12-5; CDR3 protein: CASGPDRETQYF; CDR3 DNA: TGTGCTAGTGGTCCGGACAGAGAGACCCAGTACTTC
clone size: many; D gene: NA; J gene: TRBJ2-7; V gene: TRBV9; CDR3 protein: CASSERNSDEQYF; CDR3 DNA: TGTGCCAGCAGCGAAAGAAATAGCGACGAGCAGTACTTC
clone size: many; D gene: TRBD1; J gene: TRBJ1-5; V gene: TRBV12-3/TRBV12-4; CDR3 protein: CASRWGQGADQPQHF; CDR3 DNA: TGTGCCAGCAGGTGGGGACAGGGGGCGGATCAGCCCCAGCATTTT
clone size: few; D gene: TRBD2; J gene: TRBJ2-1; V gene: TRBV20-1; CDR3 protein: CSASRTSGIGEQFF; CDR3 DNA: TGCAGTGCTAGCAGGACTAGCGGGATCGGTGAGCAGTTCTTC
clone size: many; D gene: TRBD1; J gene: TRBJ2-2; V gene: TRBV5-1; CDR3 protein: CASSLSPGTGTGELFF; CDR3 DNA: TGCGCCAGCAGCTTAAGTCCCGGGACAGGTACCGGGGAGCTGTTTTTT
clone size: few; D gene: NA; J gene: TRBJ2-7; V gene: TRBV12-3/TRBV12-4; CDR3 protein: CASSPIAPGTYEQYF; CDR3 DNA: TGTGCCAGCAGTCCTATCGCCCCAGGGACCTACGAGCAGTACTTC
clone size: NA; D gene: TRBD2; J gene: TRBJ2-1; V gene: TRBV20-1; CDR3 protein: CSALGKGSGRASWEQFF; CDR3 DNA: TGCAGTGCTTTGGGGAAGGGGAGCGGGAGGGCCTCGTGGGAGCAGTTCTTC